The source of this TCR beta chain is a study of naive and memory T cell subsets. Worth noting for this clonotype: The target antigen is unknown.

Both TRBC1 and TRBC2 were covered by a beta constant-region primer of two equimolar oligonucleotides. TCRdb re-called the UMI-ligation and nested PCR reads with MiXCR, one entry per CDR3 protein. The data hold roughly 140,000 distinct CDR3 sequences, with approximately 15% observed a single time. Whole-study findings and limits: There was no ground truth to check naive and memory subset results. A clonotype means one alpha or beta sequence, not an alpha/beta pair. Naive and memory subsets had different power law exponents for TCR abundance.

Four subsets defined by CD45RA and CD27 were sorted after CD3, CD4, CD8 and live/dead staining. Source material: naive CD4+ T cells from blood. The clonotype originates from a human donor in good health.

The CDR3 protein is CASNINETSTDTQYF. CDR3 DNA sequence: TGTGCCAGCAACATCAACGAGACTAGCACAGATACGCAGTATTTT. The chain is built from TRBV7-9 and TRBJ2-3; D not certain. Trimming stripped 7 bases from V and 0 bases from J, with 14 bases between. The length of the CDR3 is 15 residues. Germline V gene data show CDR1 as SEHNR and CDR2 as FQNEAQ (reference sequence).